These T cell receptor beta chains were read from a single sample in a study of CD8 T cells in ankylosing spondylitis. TCRdb fed the 5' RACE reads into MiXCR, producing one record per CDR3 protein. Counted here are fewer than 550,000 distinct CDR3 sequences, approximately 5% occurring once; the ten biggest clones make up roughly 3.2%. Sequenced material: blood, either unsorted or a sorted T cell fraction (not recorded which). These receptors all stem from a male donor with ankylosing spondylitis. Both conserved end residues are part of each CDR3. The D gene is left open where the match is weak. Clone size is stated in some rows and not others, as once, few, many or a class when expanded.

clone size	V gene	D gene	J gene	CDR3 DNA	CDR3 protein
few	TRBV7-9	.	TRBJ2-7	TGTGCCAGCAGCGCTACCCTACGGGACTTCGACTACGAGCAGTACTTC	CASSATLRDFDYEQYF
many	TRBV20-1	.	TRBJ2-3	TGCAGTGCTAGAGATGAGGGGAACACAGATACGCAGTATTTT	CSARDEGNTDTQYF
.	TRBV28	.	TRBJ2-1	TGTGCCAGCAGTCCCTCCTGGAACACCTACAATGAGCAGTTCTTC	CASSPSWNTYNEQFF
many	TRBV18	.	TRBJ1-1	TGTGCCAGCTCACCAGGGACGGGTTATGAAGCTTTCTTT	CASSPGTGYEAFF
many	TRBV12-3/TRBV12-4	TRBD1	TRBJ2-1	TGTGCCAGCACCAGACCGGGACAGGCCTACAATGAGCAGTTCTTC	CASTRPGQAYNEQFF
many	TRBV5-1	TRBD1	TRBJ2-4	TGCGCCAGCAGCTTCTCACCCGGGACAGAAAACATTCAGTACTTC	CASSFSPGTENIQYF
many	TRBV9	.	TRBJ2-7	TGTGCCAGCAGCGTAGACGGAGGGTCTTGGTACGAGCAGTACTTC	CASSVDGGSWYEQYF
.	TRBV11-2	.	TRBJ2-5	TGTGCCAGCAGCTTCGGGTCGCGAGCGGTTGAGACCCAGTACTTC	CASSFGSRAVETQYF
many	TRBV7-9	.	TRBJ1-2	TGTGCCAGCAGCTTAGCCCCCAATAACTATGGCTACACCTTC	CASSLAPNNYGYTF
few	TRBV11-2	.	TRBJ2-5	TGTGCCAGCAGCTTAGATTCCGGGGGAGGAGAGACCCAGTACTTC	CASSLDSGGGETQYF
many	TRBV27	.	TRBJ1-1	TGTGCCAGCAGTTTCCTGGGTTCTGAAGCTTTCTTT	CASSFLGSEAFF
many	TRBV11-2	.	TRBJ1-1	TGTGCCAGCAGGCAGCGGGGCTGGTCCGCTGAAGCTTTCTTT	CASRQRGWSAEAFF
many	TRBV11-1	.	TRBJ1-1	TGTGCCAGCAGCCGGGGCACCGTCGTCGGCACTGAAGCTTTCTTT	CASSRGTVVGTEAFF
many	TRBV5-6	.	TRBJ2-3	TGTGCCAGCAGCTTGCCGGGACATACGCAGTATTTT	CASSLPGHTQYF
.	TRBV20-1	TRBD2	TRBJ2-1	TGCAGTGCTAGGGAACTAGCGGGAGCCTACAATGAGCAGTTCTTC	CSARELAGAYNEQFF
many	TRBV7-3	.	TRBJ2-3	TGTGCCAGCAGCGCTCTACAAGCAGATACGCAGTATTTT	CASSALQADTQYF
many	TRBV20-1	.	TRBJ1-5	TGCAGTGCTAGAGCACATCCAGGTCAGCCCCAGCATTTT	CSARAHPGQPQHF
few	TRBV4-2	.	TRBJ1-6	TGTGCCAGCAGCCACCCGGGACCCAATTCACCCCTCCACTTT	CASSHPGPNSPLHF
many	TRBV7-3	.	TRBJ2-2	TGTGCCACCTCGAGGGCAGGGTACCGAACCGGGGAGCTGTTTTTT	CATSRAGYRTGELFF
many	TRBV6-5	TRBD2	TRBJ2-2	TGTGCCAGCAGTTACTCGGGCCTAGCGGGAGATATGAACACCGGGGAGCTGTTTTTT	CASSYSGLAGDMNTGELFF
.	TRBV3-1	TRBD2	TRBJ2-1	TGTGCCAGCAGCCCAGACGGGACTAGCGTATACAATGAGCAGTTCTTC	CASSPDGTSVYNEQFF
many	TRBV28	TRBD2	TRBJ2-1	TGTGCCAGACCCAGAGCGGGAGAAAAGCAGTTCTTC	CARPRAGEKQFF
few	TRBV10-3	TRBD1	TRBJ2-1	TGTGCCATCAGCTTCCGGGACAGGGGGTACAATGAGCAGTTCTTC	CAISFRDRGYNEQFF
few	TRBV11-1	TRBD2	TRBJ2-5	TGTGCCAGTATACCTAAATATCCTAGCGGGAGGGCCCGAGAGACCCAGTACTTC	CASIPKYPSGRARETQYF
many	TRBV6-2/TRBV6-3	.	TRBJ2-1	TGTGCCAGCAGTTACTCGGTACTTACACTCGGGGATGAGCAGTTCTTC	CASSYSVLTLGDEQFF
many	TRBV28	.	TRBJ2-3	TGTGCCAGTGAATCAGGGGTGGGGACAGATACGCAGTATTTT	CASESGVGTDTQYF
many	TRBV15	.	TRBJ2-7	TGTGCCACCAGCAGAGATAAACAGGTCTACGAGCAGTACTTC	CATSRDKQVYEQYF
many	TRBV12-3/TRBV12-4	TRBD1	TRBJ2-5	TGTGCCAGCAGTTTAGGCAGGGGGAGCGGAGAGACCCAGTACTTC	CASSLGRGSGETQYF
few	TRBV6-1	.	TRBJ2-2	TGTGCCAGCAGCAATGGTTACACCGGGGAGCTGTTTTTT	CASSNGYTGELFF
few	TRBV6-2/TRBV6-3	.	TRBJ1-6	TGTGCCAGCAGTTACCTCGGTTTCGCCCAGGGGATGACGAATCCACCCCTCCACTTT	CASSYLGFAQGMTNPPLHF
.	TRBV30	.	TRBJ1-1	TGTGCCTGGAGTTGGATCGTACGACGGGACACTGAAGCTTTCTTT	CAWSWIVRRDTEAFF
many	TRBV20-1	.	TRBJ1-6	TGCAGTGCTTTCCTCATCCTGGATGCGGATAATTCACCCCTCCACTTT	CSAFLILDADNSPLHF
many	TRBV5-1	TRBD1	TRBJ1-2	TGCGCCAGCAGCTCGGACAGGGGGCTGGATGGCTACACCTTC	CASSSDRGLDGYTF
.	TRBV5-1	.	TRBJ2-5	TGCGCCAGCACCCCTCCTCGGTCCTCGGGGGAGACCCAGTACTTC	CASTPPRSSGETQYF
many	TRBV28	.	TRBJ1-1	TGTGCCAGCAGCTTCCCGGGTTGGTTCATGGGGCGAGGGAACACTGAAGCTTTCTTT	CASSFPGWFMGRGNTEAFF
many	TRBV20-1	.	TRBJ2-5	TGCAGTGCTAGAATGCTAAGGGCGCAAGAGACCCAGTACTTC	CSARMLRAQETQYF
many	TRBV28	.	TRBJ2-7	TGTGCCAGCAGCCTGAAGGGGGGCCGTTTTAACTACGAGCAGTACTTC	CASSLKGGRFNYEQYF
many	TRBV6-5	.	TRBJ2-5	TGTGCCAGCAGTTACCGTGGACGGGAAGGGGAGACCCAGTACTTC	CASSYRGREGETQYF
many	TRBV4-2	.	TRBJ1-1	TGTGCCAGCAGCCCCAGGACAGCCCTGAACACTGAAGCTTTCTTT	CASSPRTALNTEAFF
many	TRBV7-9	.	TRBJ1-1	TGTGCCAGCAGCTTAGGGGGCCGGACTGAAGCTTTCTTT	CASSLGGRTEAFF
few	TRBV7-9	.	TRBJ2-7	TGTGCCAGCAGCGCGGGACAGCAGCACGAGCAGTACTTC	CASSAGQQHEQYF
many	TRBV28	.	TRBJ1-4	TGTGCCAGCAGTTCCCCTCTTGGGGGGGCGCGCGAAAAACTGTTTTTT	CASSSPLGGAREKLFF
many	TRBV14	.	TRBJ1-2	TGTGCCAGCAGGCCAGGGACGGCCTATGGCTACACCTTC	CASRPGTAYGYTF
few	TRBV20-1	TRBD1	TRBJ2-5	TGCAGTGTGGACAGGGTAGTCGGTGAGACCCAGTACTTC	CSVDRVVGETQYF
many	TRBV6-2/TRBV6-3	.	TRBJ2-7	TGTGCCAGCAGAGCGTACTACGAGCAGTACTTC	CASRAYYEQYF
many	TRBV5-1	TRBD1	TRBJ1-6	TGCGCCAGCAGCTCGACCGGGACAGGGGACTCACCCCTCCACTTT	CASSSTGTGDSPLHF
many	TRBV7-2	.	TRBJ1-5	TGTGCCAGCAGCCCGGACAGCGGTCAGCCCCAGCATTTT	CASSPDSGQPQHF
many	TRBV5-1	.	TRBJ1-4	TGCGCCAGCAGCTTAAATCTCCGAGGAGCAACTAATGAAAAACTGTTTTTT	CASSLNLRGATNEKLFF
few	TRBV7-9	.	TRBJ1-1	TGTGCCAGCAGCTTCGGGGGACGGGCAGGGGTAGCTTTCTTT	CASSFGGRAGVAFF